These 19 T cell receptor beta chains were all obtained from the same sample, sequenced in a study of T cell repertoires in cytomegalovirus infection (dated by TCRdb to about 2019). Sequencer: Illumina HiSeq 1500. The raw public reads went through TCRdb reprocessing: fastp at Q25, MiXCR clone calling, in-frame beta chains kept. Here each entry gathers all rows of one CDR3 protein and keeps the most common genes and DNA. This sample holds 110,000 to 150,000 distinct CDR3 sequences; under 8% were observed only once. Roughly 18% of the sample belongs to the ten largest clones. The sequenced material came from PBMCs. All receptors come from a human donor in good health (CMV status not recorded). Some clones in this sample may be carry-over from other donors' samples.

This clonotype appeared many times. This sequence joins TRBV28 and TRBJ1-5; D is unresolved. Germline loops: CDR1 MDHEN, CDR2 SYDVKM. The ends were cut back, 2 bases at V and 9 bases at J, with 20 bases in the middle. The CDR3 contains 16 residues. The CDR3 DNA sequence: TGTGCCAGCAGTTTAAGGCCGGGCCGATTACTTGGGCCCCAGCATTTT. Its protein product is CASSLRPGRLLGPQHF.

At least ten counts were recorded for this clonotype. This chain uses TRBV7-2 with TRBJ2-2, with D tentatively TRBD1 (5 bases). Germline V gives CDR1 SGHTA, CDR2 FQGNSA. There are 14 residues in the CDR3. Trimming took 3 bases from V and 3 from J, leaving 8 bases between them. For the CDR3, the DNA is TGTGCCAGCAGCTTGGGGCGGCACACCGGGGAGCTGTTTTTT. Amino acids: CASSLGRHTGELFF.

This clonotype occurred many times. This chain connects TRBV7-2 to TRBJ1-1; 8 positions match TRBD1. J was trimmed by 5 bases and V by 2 bases; bases with no gene match: 13. Per the germline V gene, CDR1 is SGHTA and CDR2 is FQGNSA. The length of the CDR3 is 17 residues. CDR3 sequence: CASSLSRAGTGSTEAFF. Written as DNA, the CDR3 is TGTGCCAGCAGCTTATCCCGAGCTGGGACAGGAAGTACTGAAGCTTTCTTT.

Many counts were recorded for this clonotype. This chain joins TRBV28 and TRBJ2-7, with 8 bases lining up with TRBD1. V gave up 10 bases and J gave up 2 bases; unmatched junction bases: 13. The CDR3 contains 15 residues. Per the germline V gene, CDR1 is MDHEN and CDR2 is SYDVKM. DNA of the CDR3: TGTGCCACCACGATGGGTGACAGGGGAACCTACGAGCAGTACTTC. Translating it yields CATTMGDRGTYEQYF.

This clonotype was observed at least ten times. This chain links TRBV6-5 with TRBJ2-7; 8 bases fit TRBD1. The CDR3 consists of 14 residues. V gave up 2 bases and J gave up 3 bases; unmatched junction bases: 3. Germline V lookup: CDR1 MNHEY, CDR2 SVGAGI. CDR3 in DNA: TGTGCCAGCAGTTACCAACAGGGGGACTACGAGCAGTACTTC. Protein sequence: CASSYQQGDYEQYF.

This clonotype was recorded once. This could be a read error, since a much larger clone is one nucleotide away. This rearrangement joins TRBV11-2 to TRBJ2-7; D call uncertain. Germline lookup yields CDR1 SGHAT and CDR2 FQNNGV. This CDR3 spans 13 amino acids. The CDR3 reads CTSSLLGFYEQYF. The DNA for the CDR3 is TGTACCAGCAGCTTACTGGGTTTCTACGAGCAGTACTTC. Full variable domain (rest looked up from reference TRBV11-2 and TRBJ2-7): EAGVAQSPRYKIIEKRQSVAFWCNPISGHATLYWYQQILGQGPKLLIQFQNNGVVDDSQLPKDRFSAERLKGVDSTLKIQPAKLEDSAVYLCTSSLLGFYEQYFGPGTRLTVT.

This clonotype was detected many times. The rearrangement links TRBV6-6 to TRBJ2-5; 7 positions match TRBD2. Losses at the gene ends were 8 bases for V and 5 bases for J; bases not matched to a gene: 5. CDR1 and CDR2 from the germline V gene are MNHNY and SVGAGI (reference sequence). The CDR3 loop spans 12 amino acids. The CDR3 loop is CASGRGGETQYF. The CDR3 bases are TGTGCCAGCGGACGGGGAGGGGAGACCCAGTACTTC.

This clonotype was seen just once. A much larger clone sits a single nucleotide away, making a read error possible. CDR3 protein: CASSWGVVNTEALF. The CDR3 DNA sequence: TGTGCCAGCAGCTGGGGGGTAGTGAACACTGAAGCTCTCTTT. This rearrangement joins TRBV7-2 to TRBJ1-1, with TRBD1 as a possible D gene (5 bases). The CDR3 runs 14 residues. Looked up from germline, CDR1 is SGHTA and CDR2 is FQGNSA.

CDR3: CASSLDSSSYEQYF. The CDR3 DNA sequence: TGCGCCAGCAGCTTGGACAGCAGCTCCTACGAGCAGTACTTC. V gene TRBV5-1 combines with J gene TRBJ2-7, with D hard to call. The CDR3 contains 14 residues. Trimming cost V 0 bases and J 0 bases, with 7 bases left between them. CDR1 is SGHRS and CDR2 is YFSETQ in the germline V gene.

In its sample, this clonotype was seen many times. Here the CDR3 reads CASSSTRTGVGEQFF. CDR3 DNA sequence: TGTGCCAGCAGCTCTACCCGGACAGGGGTGGGCGAGCAGTTCTTC. V gene TRBV7-6 combines with J gene TRBJ2-1; 9 bases fit TRBD1. V lost 4 bases and J lost 10; bases outside the gene matches: 11. CDR1 is SGHVS, CDR2 FNYEAQ, per germline. CDR3 length equals 15 residues.

Many counts were recorded for this clonotype. The rearrangement joins TRBV19 to TRBJ2-7; 12 bases line up with TRBD1. This CDR3 is 16 amino acids long. The V gene's germline CDR1 is LNHDA and CDR2 SQIVND (reference sequence). V dropped 4 bases and J dropped 7; count of bases not matched to a gene: 11. The DNA of the CDR3 is TGTGCCAGTAGTACCCGGGACAGGGGGCAAATGTGGGAGCAGTACTTC. This gives the protein CASSTRDRGQMWEQYF.

This clonotype was counted many times. The chain links TRBV6-2 or TRBV6-3 to TRBJ1-1; D is undetermined. Trimming pared 5 bases from V and 5 bases from J, leaving 18 bases between. CDR1 is MNHEY and CDR2 is SVGEGT in the germline V gene. There are 15 residues in the CDR3. The CDR3 sequence: CASSRPLGAGTEAFF. In DNA form, the CDR3 reads TGTGCCAGCAGTCGACCCCTTGGTGCGGGGACTGAAGCTTTCTTT.

This clonotype was detected ten times or more. This chain links TRBV12-3 or TRBV12-4 with TRBJ1-1; D is unclear. The V end lost 5 bases, the J end lost 4 bases, and 14 bases lay between the germline ends. The CDR3 has 14 amino acids. CDR3 nucleotide sequence: TGTGCCAGCAGTCCCCTTGGCAGAGCCACTGAAGCTTTCTTT. Encoded protein: CASSPLGRATEAFF.

The chain uses TRBV5-6 and TRBJ2-1, with D possibly TRBD1 on 5 matching bases. With 0 bases removed from V and 6 bases from J, the gap between germline ends came to 16 bases. Germline CDR1 is SGHDT and CDR2 is YYEEEE. The CDR3 extends over 16 amino acids. The CDR3 nucleotides are TGTGCCAGCAGCTTGGAATCGCAGGGTTATAGCAATGAGCAGTTCTTC. It translates to CASSLESQGYSNEQFF.

This clonotype was detected only a few times. The genes are TRBV28 and TRBJ1-5, with D maybe TRBD1 (6 bases). CDR1 and CDR2 from the germline V gene are MDHEN and SYDVKM. V dropped 6 bases and J dropped 7 bases, with 19 bases sitting between them. The CDR3 consists of 15 residues. The CDR3 here is CASSPLGGAGQPQHF. The CDR3 DNA follows: TGTGCCAGCAGCCCTTTGGGGGGCGCCGGGCAGCCCCAGCATTTT.

V and J are TRBV2 and TRBJ2-1; the D gene is possibly TRBD1 (6 bases). V dropped 6 bases and J dropped 6 bases, with 15 bases sitting between them. Per germline, CDR1 SNHLY and CDR2 FYNNEI. The CDR3 has 14 residues. In DNA, the CDR3 is TGTGCCAGCAGAACACAGGGATCGAGCAATGAGCAGTTCTTC. Residues: CASRTQGSSNEQFF.

There are many counts of this clonotype. The chain uses TRBV7-2 and TRBJ1-6; TRBD1 is a possible D gene (5 bases). CDR1 is SGHTA and CDR2 is FQGNSA in the germline V gene. Trimming removed 0 bases at V and 7 bases at J, with 10 bases between. This CDR3 is 15 amino acids long. CDR3 in amino acids: CASSLAGPPNSPLHF. CDR3 DNA sequence: TGTGCCAGCAGCTTAGCGGGACCCCCCAATTCACCCCTCCACTTT.

The rearrangement uses TRBV19 and TRBJ2-7; D is possibly TRBD1 (6 bases). This CDR3 is 14 amino acids long. Germline CDR1 LNHDA, CDR2 SQIVND (reference sequence). V shed 6 bases and J shed 0 bases, with 12 bases lying between them. The CDR3 DNA sequence: TGTGCCAGTAGACGACAGGCGAGCTCCTACGAGCAGTACTTC. It specifies CASRRQASSYEQYF.

The table lists this clonotype with many counts. The gene calls are TRBV5-1 and TRBJ2-1; TRBD2 agrees at 10 bases. Germline CDR1 is SGHRS and CDR2 is YFSETQ. The ends lost 0 bases at V and 2 bases at J; junction bases unmatched: 2. The CDR3 spans 16 residues. The DNA for the CDR3 is TGCGCCAGCAGCTTGGGCGGGACTAGCGCCTACAATGAGCAGTTCTTC. As protein: CASSLGGTSAYNEQFF.